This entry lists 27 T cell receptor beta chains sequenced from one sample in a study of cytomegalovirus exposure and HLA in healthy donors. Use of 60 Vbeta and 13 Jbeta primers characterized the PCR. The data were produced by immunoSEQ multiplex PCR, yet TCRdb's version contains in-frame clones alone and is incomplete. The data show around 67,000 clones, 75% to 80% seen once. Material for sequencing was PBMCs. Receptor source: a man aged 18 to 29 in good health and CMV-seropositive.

In DNA, the CDR3 is TGCGCCAGCAGCTTTTCAGGGGTTGACTATGGCTACACCTTC. Its protein is CASSFSGVDYGYTF. The genes are TRBV5-1 and TRBJ1-2; D is possibly TRBD1 (6 bases). Between the trimmed V and J ends, which lost 2 bases and 3 bases, there was a span of 11 bases. Germline V gene sequence: CDR1 SGHRS, CDR2 YFSETQ. This CDR3 is built from 14 residues. Drawing the rest from reference TRBV5-1 and TRBJ1-2, the complete variable domain is KAGVTQTPRYLIKTRGQQVTLSCSPISGHRSVSWYQQTPGQGLQFLFEYFSETQRNKGNFPGRFSGRQFSNSRSEMNVSTLELGDSALYLCASSFSGVDYGYTFGSGTRLTVV.

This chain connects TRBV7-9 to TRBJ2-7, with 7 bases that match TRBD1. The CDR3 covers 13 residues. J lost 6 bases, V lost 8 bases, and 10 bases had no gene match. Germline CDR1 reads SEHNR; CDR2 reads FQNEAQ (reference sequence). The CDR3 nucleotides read TGTGCCAGCGGGCCGGACAGGTTCGGCGAGCAGTACTTC. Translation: CASGPDRFGEQYF.

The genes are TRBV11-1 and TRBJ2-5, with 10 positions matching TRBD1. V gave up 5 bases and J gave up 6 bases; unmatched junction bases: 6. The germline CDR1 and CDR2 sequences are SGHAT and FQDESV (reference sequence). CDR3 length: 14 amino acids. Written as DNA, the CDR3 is TGTGCCAGCAGCCCGGGACAGGGGAAGCAGACCCAGTACTTC. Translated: CASSPGQGKQTQYF. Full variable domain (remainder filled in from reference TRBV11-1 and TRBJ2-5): EAEVAQSPRYKITEKSQAVAFWCDPISGHATLYWYRQILGQGPELLVQFQDESVVDDSQLPKDRFSAERLKGVDSTLKIQPAELGDSAMYLCASSPGQGKQTQYFGPGTRLLVL.

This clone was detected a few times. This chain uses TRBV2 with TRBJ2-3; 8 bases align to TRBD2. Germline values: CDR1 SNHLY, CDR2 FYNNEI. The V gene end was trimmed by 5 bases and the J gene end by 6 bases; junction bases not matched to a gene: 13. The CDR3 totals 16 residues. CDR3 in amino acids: CASSPWTSLDADTQYF. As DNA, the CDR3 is TGTGCCAGCAGTCCTTGGACTAGCCTTGATGCTGATACGCAGTATTTT.

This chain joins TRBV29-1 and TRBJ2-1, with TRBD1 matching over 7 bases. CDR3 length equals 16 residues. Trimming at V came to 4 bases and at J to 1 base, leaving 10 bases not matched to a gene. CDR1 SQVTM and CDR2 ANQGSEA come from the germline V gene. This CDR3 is CSVVTDRDVSYNEQFF. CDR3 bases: TGCAGCGTTGTTACCGACAGGGACGTGTCCTACAATGAGCAGTTCTTC.

The CDR3 coding sequence is TGTGCCAGCAGCCCCATAGCGGGGAGCACAGATACGCAGTATTTT. It specifies CASSPIAGSTDTQYF. The chain joins TRBV7-6 to TRBJ2-3; 8 bases are a match to TRBD2. The germline V gene has CDR1 SGHVS and CDR2 FNYEAQ. This CDR3 is 15 amino acids long. J lost 0 bases, V lost 5 bases, and 4 bases had no gene match.

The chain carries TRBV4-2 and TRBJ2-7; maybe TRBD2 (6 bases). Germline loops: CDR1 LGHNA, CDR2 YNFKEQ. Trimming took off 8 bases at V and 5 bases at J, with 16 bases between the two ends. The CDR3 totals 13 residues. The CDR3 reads CASSGTPSDEQYF. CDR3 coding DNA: TGTGCCAGCTCCGGGACTCCCTCGGACGAGCAGTACTTC.

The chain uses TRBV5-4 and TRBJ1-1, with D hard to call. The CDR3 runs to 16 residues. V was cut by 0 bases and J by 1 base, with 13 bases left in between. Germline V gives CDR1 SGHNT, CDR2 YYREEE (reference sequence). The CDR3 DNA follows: TGTGCCAGCAGCTTGGCTTTCGGACTAGCGAACACTGAAGCTTTCTTT. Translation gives CASSLAFGLANTEAFF.

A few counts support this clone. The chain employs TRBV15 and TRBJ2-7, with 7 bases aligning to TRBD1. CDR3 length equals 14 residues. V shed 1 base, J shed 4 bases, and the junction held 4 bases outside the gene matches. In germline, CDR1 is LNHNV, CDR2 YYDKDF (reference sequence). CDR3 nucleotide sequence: TGTGCCACCAGCAGAGGGACAGGTGGTTACGAGCAGTACTTC. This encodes CATSRGTGGYEQYF.

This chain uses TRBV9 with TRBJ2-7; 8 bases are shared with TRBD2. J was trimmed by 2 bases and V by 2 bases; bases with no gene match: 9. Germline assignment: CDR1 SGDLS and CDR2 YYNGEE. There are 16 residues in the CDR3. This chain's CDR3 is CASSVLALAATYEQYF. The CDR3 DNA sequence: TGTGCCAGCAGCGTTCTGGCACTAGCGGCTACCTACGAGCAGTACTTC. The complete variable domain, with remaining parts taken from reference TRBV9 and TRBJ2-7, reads DSGVTQTPKHLITATGQRVTLRCSPRSGDLSVYWYQQSLDQGLQFLIQYYNGEERAKGNILERFSAQQFPDLHSELNLSSLELGDSALYFCASSVLALAATYEQYFGPGTRLTVT.

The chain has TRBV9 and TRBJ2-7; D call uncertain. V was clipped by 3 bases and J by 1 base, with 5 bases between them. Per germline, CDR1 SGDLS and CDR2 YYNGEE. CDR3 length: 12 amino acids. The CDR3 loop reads CASSGDSYEQYF. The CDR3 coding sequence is TGTGCCAGCAGCGGAGATTCCTACGAGCAGTACTTC. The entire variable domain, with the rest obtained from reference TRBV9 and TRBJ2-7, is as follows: DSGVTQTPKHLITATGQRVTLRCSPRSGDLSVYWYQQSLDQGLQFLIQYYNGEERAKGNILERFSAQQFPDLHSELNLSSLELGDSALYFCASSGDSYEQYFGPGTRLTVT.

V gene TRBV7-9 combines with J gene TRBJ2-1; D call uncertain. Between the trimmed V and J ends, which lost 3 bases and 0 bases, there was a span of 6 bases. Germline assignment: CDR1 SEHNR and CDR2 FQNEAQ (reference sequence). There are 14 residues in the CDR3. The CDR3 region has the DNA TGTGCCAGCAGCTTCTCGTTCTCCTACAATGAGCAGTTCTTC. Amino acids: CASSFSFSYNEQFF. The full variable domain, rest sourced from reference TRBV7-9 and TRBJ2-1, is DTGVSQNPRHKITKRGQNVTFRCDPISEHNRLYWYRQTLGQGPEFLTYFQNEAQLEKSRLLSDRFSAERPKGSFSTLEIQRTEQGDSAMYLCASSFSFSYNEQFFGPGTRLTVL.

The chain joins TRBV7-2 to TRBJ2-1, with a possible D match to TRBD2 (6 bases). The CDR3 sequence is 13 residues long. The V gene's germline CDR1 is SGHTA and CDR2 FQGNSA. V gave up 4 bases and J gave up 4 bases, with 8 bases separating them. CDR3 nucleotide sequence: TGTGCCAGCAGCTGGGGGACTTACAATGAGCAGTTCTTC. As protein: CASSWGTYNEQFF.

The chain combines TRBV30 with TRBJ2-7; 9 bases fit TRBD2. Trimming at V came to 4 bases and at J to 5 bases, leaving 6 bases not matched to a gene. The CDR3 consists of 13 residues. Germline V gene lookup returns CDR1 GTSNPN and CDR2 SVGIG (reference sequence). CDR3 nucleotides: TGTGCCTGGACGGCGGGGGGGCCCCACGAGCAGTACTTC. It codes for CAWTAGGPHEQYF.

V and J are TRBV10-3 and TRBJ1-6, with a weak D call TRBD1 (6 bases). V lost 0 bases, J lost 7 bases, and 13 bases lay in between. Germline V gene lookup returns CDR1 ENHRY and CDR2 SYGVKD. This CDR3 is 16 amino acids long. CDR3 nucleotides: TGTGCCATCAGTGAGTCGATGAGCCAGGGGAATTCACCCCTCCACTTT. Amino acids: CAISESMSQGNSPLHF.

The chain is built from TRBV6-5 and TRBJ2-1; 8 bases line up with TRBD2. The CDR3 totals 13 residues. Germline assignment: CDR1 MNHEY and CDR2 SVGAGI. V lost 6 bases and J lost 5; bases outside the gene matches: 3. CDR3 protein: CASRRLANNEQFF. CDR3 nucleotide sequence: TGTGCCAGCAGGCGACTAGCGAACAATGAGCAGTTCTTC.

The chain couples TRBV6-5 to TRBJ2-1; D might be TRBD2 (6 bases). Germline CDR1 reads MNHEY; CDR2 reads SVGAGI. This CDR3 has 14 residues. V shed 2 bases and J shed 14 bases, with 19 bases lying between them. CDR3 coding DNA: TGTGCCAGCAGTTACGCTAGCGCCCAAGCCGGGGAGTTCTTC. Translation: CASSYASAQAGEFF.

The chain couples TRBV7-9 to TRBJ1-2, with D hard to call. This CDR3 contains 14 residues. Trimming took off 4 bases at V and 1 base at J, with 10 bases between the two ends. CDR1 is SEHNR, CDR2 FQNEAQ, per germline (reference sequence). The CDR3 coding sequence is TGTGCCAGCAGCTCAACGCGGGTTAACTATGGCTACACCTTC. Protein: CASSSTRVNYGYTF.

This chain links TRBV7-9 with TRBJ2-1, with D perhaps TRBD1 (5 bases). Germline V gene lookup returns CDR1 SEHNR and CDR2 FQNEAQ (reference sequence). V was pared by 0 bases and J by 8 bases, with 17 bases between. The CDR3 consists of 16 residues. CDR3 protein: CASSLAMSTGRHEQFF. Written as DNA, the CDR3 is TGTGCCAGCAGCTTAGCGATGAGTACAGGACGGCATGAGCAGTTCTTC.

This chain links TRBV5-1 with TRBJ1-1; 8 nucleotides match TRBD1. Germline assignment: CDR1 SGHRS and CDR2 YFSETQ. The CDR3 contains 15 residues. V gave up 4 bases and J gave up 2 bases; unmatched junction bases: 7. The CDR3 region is CASSIHGTGNTEAFF. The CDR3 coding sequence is TGCGCCAGCAGCATCCATGGGACAGGAAACACTGAAGCTTTCTTT.

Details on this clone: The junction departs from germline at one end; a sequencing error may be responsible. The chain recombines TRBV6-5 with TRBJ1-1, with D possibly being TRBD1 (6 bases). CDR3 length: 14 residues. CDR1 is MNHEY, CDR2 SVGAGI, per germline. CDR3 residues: CASSSRGMKTEAFF. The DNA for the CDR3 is TGTGCCAGCAGTTCCAGGGGTATGAAAACTGAAGCTTTCTTT.

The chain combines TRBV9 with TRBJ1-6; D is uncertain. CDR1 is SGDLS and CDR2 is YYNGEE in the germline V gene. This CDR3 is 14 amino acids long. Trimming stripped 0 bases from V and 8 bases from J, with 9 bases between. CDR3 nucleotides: TGTGCCAGCAGCGTAGGGTCGGCGGATTCACCCCTCCACTTT. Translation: CASSVGSADSPLHF.

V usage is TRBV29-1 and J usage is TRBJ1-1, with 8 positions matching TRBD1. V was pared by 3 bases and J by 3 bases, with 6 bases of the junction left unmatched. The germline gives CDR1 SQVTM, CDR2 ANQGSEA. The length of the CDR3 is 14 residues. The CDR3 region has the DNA TGCAGCGTTGATGGGGGACAGGCCTACACTGAAGCTTTCTTT. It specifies CSVDGGQAYTEAFF.

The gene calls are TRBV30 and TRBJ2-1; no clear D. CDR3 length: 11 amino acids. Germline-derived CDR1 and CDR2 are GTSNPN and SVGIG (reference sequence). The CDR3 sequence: CARSGYNEQFF. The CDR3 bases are TGTGCTCGGTCGGGTTACAATGAGCAGTTCTTC. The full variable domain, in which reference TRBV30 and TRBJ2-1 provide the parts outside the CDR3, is SQTIHQWPATLVQPVGSPLSLECTVEGTSNPNLYWYRQAAGRGLQLLFYSVGIGQISSEVPQNLSASRPQDRQFILSSKKLLLSDSGFYLCARSGYNEQFFGPGTRLTVL.

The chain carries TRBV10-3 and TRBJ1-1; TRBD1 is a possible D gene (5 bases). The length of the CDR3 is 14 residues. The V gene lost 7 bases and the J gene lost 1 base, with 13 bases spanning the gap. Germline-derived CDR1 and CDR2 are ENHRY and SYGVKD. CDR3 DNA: TGTGCCATCATGGCGTTCGGGGGGAACACTGAAGCTTTCTTT. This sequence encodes CAIMAFGGNTEAFF.

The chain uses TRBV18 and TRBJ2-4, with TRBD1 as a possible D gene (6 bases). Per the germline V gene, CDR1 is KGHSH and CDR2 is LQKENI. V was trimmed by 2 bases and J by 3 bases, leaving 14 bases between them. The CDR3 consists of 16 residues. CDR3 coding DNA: TGTGCCAGCTCACCAATACAGGGCTTTGTCAAAAACATTCAGTACTTC. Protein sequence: CASSPIQGFVKNIQYF.

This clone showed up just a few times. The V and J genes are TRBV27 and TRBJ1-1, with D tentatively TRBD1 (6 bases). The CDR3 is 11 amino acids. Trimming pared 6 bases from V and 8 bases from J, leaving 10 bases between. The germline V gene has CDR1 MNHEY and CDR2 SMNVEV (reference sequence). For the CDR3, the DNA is TGTGCCAGCAGCCTCGGGACAGAAGCTTTCTTT. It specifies CASSLGTEAFF.